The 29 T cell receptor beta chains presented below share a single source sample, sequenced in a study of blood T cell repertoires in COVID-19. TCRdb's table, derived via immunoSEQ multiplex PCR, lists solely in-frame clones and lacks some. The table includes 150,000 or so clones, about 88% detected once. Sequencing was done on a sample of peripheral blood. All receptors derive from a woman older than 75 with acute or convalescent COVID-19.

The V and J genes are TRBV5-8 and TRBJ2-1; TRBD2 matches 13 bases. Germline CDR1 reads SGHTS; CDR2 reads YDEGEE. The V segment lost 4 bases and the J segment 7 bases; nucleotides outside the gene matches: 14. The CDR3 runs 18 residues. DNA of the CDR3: TGTGCCAGCAGCGGAGGGACTAGCGGGATCGTTTGGACGAATGAGCAGTTCTTC. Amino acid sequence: CASSGGTSGIVWTNEQFF.

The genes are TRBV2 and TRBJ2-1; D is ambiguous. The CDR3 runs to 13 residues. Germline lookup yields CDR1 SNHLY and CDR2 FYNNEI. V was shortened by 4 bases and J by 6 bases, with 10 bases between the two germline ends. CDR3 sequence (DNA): TGTGCCAGCAGTGTCGAACGCAGCAATGAGCAGTTCTTC. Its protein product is CASSVERSNEQFF.

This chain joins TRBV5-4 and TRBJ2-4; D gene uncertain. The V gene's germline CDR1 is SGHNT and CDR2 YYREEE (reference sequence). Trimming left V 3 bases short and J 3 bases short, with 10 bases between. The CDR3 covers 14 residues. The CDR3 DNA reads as TGTGCCAGCAGCTCGAGCCTCTACAAAAACATTCAGTACTTC. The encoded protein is CASSSSLYKNIQYF.

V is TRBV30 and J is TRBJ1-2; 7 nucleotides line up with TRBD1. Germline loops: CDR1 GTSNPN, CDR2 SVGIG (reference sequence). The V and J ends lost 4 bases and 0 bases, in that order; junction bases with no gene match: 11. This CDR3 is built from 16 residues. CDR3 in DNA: TGTGCCTGGAACCAGGGGGGACAGTACTCTAACTATGGCTACACCTTC. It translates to CAWNQGGQYSNYGYTF. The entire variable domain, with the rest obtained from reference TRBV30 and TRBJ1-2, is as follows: SQTIHQWPATLVQPVGSPLSLECTVEGTSNPNLYWYRQAAGRGLQLLFYSVGIGQISSEVPQNLSASRPQDRQFILSSKKLLLSDSGFYLCAWNQGGQYSNYGYTFGSGTRLTVV.

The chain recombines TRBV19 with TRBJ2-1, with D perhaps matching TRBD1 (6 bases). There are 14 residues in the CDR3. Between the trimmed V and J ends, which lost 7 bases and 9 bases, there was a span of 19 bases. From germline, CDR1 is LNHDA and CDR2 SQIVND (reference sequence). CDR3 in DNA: TGTGCCAGTACCCGGGACAAGAATCGCGGTGAGCAGTTCTTC. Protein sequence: CASTRDKNRGEQFF.

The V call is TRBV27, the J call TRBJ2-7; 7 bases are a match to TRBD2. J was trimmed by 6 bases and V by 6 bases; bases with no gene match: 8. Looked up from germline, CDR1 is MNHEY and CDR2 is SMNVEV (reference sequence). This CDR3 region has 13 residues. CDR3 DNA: TGTGCCAGCAGGCCGGGACTAACGGGCGAGCAGTACTTC. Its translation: CASRPGLTGEQYF.

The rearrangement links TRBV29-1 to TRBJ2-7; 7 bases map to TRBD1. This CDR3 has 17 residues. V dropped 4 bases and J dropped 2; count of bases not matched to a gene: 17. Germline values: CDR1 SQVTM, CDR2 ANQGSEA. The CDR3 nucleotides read TGCAGCGTTGTCGGCTTTTGGGATACAGGGGACCCCTACGAGCAGTACTTC. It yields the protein CSVVGFWDTGDPYEQYF.

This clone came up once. The CDR3 spells CASSSSRMGDNRNFF. Written as DNA, the CDR3 is TGTGCCAGCAGCTCGTCACGTATGGGGGACAATAGAAATTTCTTT. The genes are TRBV7-9 and TRBJ1-1; D is possibly TRBD1 (6 bases). Per the germline V gene, CDR1 is SEHNR and CDR2 is FQNEAQ (reference sequence). This CDR3 has 15 residues. Trimming took off 4 bases at V and 13 bases at J, with 25 bases between the two ends.

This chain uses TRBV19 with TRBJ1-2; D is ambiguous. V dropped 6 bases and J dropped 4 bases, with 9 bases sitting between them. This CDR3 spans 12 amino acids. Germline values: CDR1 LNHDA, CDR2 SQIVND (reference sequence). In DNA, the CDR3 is TGTGCCAGTAGGGGTAGCTTCTATGGCTACACCTTC. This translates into CASRGSFYGYTF. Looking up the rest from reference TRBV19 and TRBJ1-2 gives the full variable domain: DGGITQSPKYLFRKEGQNVTLSCEQNLNHDAMYWYRQDPGQGLRLIYYSQIVNDFQKGDIAEGYSVSREKKESFPLTVTSAQKNPTAFYLCASRGSFYGYTFGSGTRLTVV.

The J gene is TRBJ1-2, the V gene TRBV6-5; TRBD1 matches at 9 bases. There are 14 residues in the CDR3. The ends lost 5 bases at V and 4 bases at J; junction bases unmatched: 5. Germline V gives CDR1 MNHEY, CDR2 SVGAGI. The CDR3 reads CASSTTGGGYGYTF. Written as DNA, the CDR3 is TGTGCCAGCAGTACGACAGGGGGTGGCTATGGCTACACCTTC.

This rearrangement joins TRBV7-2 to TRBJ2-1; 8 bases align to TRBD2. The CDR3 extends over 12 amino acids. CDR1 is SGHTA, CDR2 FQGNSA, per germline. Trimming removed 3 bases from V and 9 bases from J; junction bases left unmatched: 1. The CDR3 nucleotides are TGTGCCAGCAGCTTTAGCGGGGTTGAGCAGTTCTTC. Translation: CASSFSGVEQFF.

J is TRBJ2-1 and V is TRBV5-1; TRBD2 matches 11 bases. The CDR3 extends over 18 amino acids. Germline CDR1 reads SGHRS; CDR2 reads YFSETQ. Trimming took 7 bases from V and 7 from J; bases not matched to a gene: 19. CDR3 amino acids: CASRSPRTSGPQRNEQFF. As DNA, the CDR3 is TGCGCCAGCCGTAGTCCTAGGACTAGCGGGCCCCAGCGGAATGAGCAGTTCTTC.

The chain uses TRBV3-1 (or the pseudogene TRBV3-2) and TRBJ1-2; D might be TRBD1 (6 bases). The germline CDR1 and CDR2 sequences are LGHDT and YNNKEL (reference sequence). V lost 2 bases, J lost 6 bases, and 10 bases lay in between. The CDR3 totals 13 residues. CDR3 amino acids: CASSQFRGDGYTF. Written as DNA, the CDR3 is TGTGCCAGCAGCCAATTCAGGGGCGATGGCTACACCTTC.

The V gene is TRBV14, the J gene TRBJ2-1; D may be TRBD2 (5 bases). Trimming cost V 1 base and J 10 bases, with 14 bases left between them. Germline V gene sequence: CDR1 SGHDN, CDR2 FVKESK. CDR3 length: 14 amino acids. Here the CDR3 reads CASSQAAPGGEQFF. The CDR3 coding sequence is TGTGCCAGCAGCCAAGCCGCCCCAGGAGGCGAGCAGTTCTTC.

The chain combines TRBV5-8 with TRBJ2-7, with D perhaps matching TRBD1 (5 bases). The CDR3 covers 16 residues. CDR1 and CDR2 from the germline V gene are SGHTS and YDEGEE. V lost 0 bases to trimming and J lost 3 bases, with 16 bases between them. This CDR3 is CASSLASGILLYEQYF. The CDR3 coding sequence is TGTGCCAGCAGCTTGGCTTCAGGGATCCTTCTCTACGAGCAGTACTTC.

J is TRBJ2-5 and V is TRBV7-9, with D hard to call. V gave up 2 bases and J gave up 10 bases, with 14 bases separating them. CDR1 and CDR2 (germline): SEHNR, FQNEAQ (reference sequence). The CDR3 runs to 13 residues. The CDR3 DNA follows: TGTGCCAGCAGCTTATTGGCTTCCGAAAACCAGTACTTC. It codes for CASSLLASENQYF.

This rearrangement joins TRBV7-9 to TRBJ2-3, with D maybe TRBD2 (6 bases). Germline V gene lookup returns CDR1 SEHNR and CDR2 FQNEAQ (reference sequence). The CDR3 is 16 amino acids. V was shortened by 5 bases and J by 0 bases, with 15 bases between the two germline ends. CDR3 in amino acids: CASSQGPAGSTDTQYF. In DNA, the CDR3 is TGTGCCAGCAGCCAAGGTCCCGCGGGAAGCACAGATACGCAGTATTTT.

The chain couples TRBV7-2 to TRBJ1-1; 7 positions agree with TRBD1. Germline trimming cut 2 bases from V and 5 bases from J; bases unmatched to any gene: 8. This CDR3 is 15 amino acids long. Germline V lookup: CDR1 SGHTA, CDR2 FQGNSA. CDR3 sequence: CASSLRAGQRTEAFF. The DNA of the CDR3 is TGTGCCAGCAGCTTAAGGGCGGGACAGAGGACTGAAGCTTTCTTT.

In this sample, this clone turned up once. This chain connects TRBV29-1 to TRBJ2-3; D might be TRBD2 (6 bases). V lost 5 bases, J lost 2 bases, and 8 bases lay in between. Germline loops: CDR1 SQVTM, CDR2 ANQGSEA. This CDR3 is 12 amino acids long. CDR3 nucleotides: TGCAGCGTTAAGCGGGCCACAGATACGCAGTATTTT. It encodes CSVKRATDTQYF.

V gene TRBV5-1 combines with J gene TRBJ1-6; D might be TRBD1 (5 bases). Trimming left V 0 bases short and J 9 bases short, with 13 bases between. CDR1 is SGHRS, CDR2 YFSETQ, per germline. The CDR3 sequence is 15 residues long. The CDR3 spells CASSLGRDRGSPLHF. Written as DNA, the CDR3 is TGCGCCAGCAGCTTGGGCCGAGACAGAGGTTCACCCCTCCACTTT.

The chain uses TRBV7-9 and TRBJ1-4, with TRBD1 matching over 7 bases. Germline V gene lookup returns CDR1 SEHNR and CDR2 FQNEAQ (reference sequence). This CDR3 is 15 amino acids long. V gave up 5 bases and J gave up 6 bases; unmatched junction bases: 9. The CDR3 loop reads CASSLRQGLDEKLFF. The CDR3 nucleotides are TGTGCCAGCAGCCTCCGACAGGGTCTAGATGAAAAACTGTTTTTT.

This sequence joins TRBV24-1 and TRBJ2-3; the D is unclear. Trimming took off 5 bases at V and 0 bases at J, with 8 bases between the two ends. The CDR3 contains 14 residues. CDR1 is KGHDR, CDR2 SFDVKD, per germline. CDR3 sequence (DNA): TGTGCCACCAGTGCCGGTACTAGCACAGATACGCAGTATTTT. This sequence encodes CATSAGTSTDTQYF.

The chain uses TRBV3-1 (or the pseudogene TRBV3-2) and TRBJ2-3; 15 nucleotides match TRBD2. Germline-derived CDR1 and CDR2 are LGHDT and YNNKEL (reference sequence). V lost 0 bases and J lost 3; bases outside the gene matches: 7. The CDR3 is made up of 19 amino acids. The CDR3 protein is CASSQEGTSGGIQTDTQYF. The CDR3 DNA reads TGTGCCAGCAGCCAAGAGGGGACTAGCGGGGGGATTCAAACAGATACGCAGTATTTT.

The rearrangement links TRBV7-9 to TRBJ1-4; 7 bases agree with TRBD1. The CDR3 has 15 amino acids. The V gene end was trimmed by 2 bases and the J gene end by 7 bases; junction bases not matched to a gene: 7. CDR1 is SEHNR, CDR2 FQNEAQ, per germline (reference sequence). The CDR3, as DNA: TGTGCCAGCAGCTTATTGGGGACAGTGGGTGAAAAACTGTTTTTT. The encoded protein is CASSLLGTVGEKLFF.

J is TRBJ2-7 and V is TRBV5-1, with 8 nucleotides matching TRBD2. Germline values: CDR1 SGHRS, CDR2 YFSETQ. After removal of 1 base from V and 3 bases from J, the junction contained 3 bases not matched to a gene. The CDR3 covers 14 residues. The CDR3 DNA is TGCGCCAGCAGCTTGATAGCGGGGAACTACGAGCAGTACTTC. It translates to CASSLIAGNYEQYF.

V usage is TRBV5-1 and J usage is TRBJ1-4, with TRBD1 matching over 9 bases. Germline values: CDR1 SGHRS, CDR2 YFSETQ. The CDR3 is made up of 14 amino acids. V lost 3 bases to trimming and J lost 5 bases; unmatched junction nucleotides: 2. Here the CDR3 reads CASSYTGGNEKLFF. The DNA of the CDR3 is TGCGCCAGCAGCTACACAGGGGGCAATGAAAAACTGTTTTTT.

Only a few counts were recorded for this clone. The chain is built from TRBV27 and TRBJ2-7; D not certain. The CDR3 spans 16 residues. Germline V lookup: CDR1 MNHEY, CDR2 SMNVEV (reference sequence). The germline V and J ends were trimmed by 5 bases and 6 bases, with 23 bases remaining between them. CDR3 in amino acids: CASSPSRMRSFREQYF. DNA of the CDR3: TGTGCCAGCAGTCCGTCCCGGATGAGGTCCTTCCGCGAGCAGTACTTC.

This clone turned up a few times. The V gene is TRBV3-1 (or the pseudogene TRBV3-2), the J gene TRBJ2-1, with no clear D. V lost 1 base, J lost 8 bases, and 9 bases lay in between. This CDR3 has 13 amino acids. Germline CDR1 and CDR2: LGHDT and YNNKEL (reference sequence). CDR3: CASSQGSRDEQFF. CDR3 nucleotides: TGTGCCAGCAGCCAAGGTAGCCGCGATGAGCAGTTCTTC.

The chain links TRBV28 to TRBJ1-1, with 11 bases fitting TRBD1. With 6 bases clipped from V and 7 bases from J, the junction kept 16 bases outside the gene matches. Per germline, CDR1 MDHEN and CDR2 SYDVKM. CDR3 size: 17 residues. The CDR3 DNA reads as TGTGCCAGCAGCCCTCTACAGGGACAGGGGGGTGCAGGTGAAGCTTTCTTT. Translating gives CASSPLQGQGGAGEAFF.